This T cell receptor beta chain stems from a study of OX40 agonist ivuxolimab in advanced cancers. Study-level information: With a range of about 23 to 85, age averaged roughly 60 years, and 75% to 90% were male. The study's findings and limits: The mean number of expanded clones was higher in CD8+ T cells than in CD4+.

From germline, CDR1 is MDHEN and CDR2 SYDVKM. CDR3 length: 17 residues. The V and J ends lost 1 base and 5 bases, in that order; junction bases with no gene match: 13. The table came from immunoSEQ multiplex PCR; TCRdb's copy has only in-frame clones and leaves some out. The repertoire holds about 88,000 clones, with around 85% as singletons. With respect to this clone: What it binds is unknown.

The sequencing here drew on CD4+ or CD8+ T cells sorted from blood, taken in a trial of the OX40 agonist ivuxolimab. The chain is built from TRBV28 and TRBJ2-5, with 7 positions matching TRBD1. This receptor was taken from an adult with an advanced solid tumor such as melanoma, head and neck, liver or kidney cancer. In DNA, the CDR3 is TGTGCCAGCAGTTTATCACCGAACAGGGGAAGAGGGGAGACCCAGTACTTC. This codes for CASSLSPNRGRGETQYF.